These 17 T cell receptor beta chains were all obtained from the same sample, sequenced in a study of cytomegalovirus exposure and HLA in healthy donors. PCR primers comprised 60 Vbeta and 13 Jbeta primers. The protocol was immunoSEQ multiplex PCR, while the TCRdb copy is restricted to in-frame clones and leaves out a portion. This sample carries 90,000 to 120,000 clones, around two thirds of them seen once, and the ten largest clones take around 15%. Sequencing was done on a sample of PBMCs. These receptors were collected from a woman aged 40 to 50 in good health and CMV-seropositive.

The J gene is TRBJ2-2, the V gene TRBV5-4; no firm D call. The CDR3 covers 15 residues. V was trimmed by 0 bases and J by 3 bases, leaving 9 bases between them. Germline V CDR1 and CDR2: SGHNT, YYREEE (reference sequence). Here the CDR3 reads CASSLDAVDTGELFF. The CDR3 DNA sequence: TGTGCCAGCAGCTTGGATGCGGTAGACACCGGGGAGCTGTTTTTT.

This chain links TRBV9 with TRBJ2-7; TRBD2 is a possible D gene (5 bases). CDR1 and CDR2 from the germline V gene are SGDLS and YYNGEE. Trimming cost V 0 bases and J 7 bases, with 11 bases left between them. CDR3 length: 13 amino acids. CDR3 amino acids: CASSVAPSGEQYF. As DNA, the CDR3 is TGTGCCAGCAGCGTAGCTCCCTCGGGGGAGCAGTACTTC.

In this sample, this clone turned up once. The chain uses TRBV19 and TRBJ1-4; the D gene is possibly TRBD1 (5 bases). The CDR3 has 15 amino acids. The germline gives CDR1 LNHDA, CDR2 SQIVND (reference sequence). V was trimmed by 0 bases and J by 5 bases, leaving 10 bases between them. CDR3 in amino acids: CASSIEGRVNEKLFF. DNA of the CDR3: TGTGCCAGTAGTATAGAAGGCAGGGTAAATGAAAAACTGTTTTTT.

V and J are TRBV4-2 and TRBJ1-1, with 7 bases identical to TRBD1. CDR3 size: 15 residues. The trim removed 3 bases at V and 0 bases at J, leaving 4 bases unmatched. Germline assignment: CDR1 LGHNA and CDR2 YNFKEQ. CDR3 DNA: TGTGCCAGCAGCCAGGAAACAGGGGTGAACACTGAAGCTTTCTTT. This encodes CASSQETGVNTEAFF.

CDR3 residues: CATSREQGTNGYTF. CDR3 nucleotides: TGTGCCACCAGCAGAGAACAGGGGACCAACGGCTACACCTTC. The genes are TRBV15 and TRBJ1-2; 7 bases are shared with TRBD1. This CDR3 is 14 amino acids long. J lost 8 bases, V lost 0 bases, and 6 bases had no gene match. Germline lookup yields CDR1 LNHNV and CDR2 YYDKDF (reference sequence).

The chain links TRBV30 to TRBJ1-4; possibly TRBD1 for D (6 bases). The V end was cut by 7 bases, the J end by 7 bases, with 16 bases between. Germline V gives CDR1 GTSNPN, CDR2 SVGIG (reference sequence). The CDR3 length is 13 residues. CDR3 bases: TGTGCCTTAAACTGGGGGCACGTTGAAAAACTGTTTTTT. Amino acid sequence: CALNWGHVEKLFF.

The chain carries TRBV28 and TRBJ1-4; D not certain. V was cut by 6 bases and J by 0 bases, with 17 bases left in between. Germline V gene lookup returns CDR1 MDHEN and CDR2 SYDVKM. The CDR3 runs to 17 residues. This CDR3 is CASRNSPQVSTNEKLFF. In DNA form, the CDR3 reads TGTGCCAGCAGAAACAGCCCCCAGGTATCAACTAATGAAAAACTGTTTTTT.

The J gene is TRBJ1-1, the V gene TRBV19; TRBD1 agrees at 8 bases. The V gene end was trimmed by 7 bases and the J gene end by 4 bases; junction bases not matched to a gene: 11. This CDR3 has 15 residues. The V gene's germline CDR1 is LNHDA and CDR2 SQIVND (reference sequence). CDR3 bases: TGTGCCAGTAAAGTCCGTACAGGGGGGTCCACTGAAGCTTTCTTT. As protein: CASKVRTGGSTEAFF.

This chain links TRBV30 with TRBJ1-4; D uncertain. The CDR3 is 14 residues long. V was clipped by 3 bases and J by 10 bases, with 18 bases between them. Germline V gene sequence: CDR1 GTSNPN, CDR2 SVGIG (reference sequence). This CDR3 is CAWRARGGPLKLFF. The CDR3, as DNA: TGTGCCTGGAGGGCACGGGGAGGGCCCTTAAAACTGTTTTTT.

DNA of the CDR3: TGTGCCAGCAGCCAGCAACTAGCGGGCACAGATACGCAGTATTTT. Translated, it gives CASSQQLAGTDTQYF. This chain uses TRBV4-2 with TRBJ2-3; 8 bases match TRBD2. Germline V gives CDR1 LGHNA, CDR2 YNFKEQ. This CDR3 has 15 residues. The ends lost 3 bases at V and 1 base at J; junction bases unmatched: 3.

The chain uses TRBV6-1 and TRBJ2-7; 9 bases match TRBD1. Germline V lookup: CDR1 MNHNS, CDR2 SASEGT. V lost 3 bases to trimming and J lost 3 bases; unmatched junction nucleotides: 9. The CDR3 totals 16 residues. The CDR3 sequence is CASSELLRDRDYEQYF. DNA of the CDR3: TGTGCCAGCAGTGAGCTTCTCCGGGACAGGGACTACGAGCAGTACTTC.

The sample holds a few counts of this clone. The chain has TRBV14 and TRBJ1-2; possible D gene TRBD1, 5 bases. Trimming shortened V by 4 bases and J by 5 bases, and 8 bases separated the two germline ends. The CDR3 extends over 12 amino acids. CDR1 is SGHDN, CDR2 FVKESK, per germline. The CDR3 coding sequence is TGTGCCAGCAGCCGCGACAGTTATGGCTACACCTTC. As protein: CASSRDSYGYTF.

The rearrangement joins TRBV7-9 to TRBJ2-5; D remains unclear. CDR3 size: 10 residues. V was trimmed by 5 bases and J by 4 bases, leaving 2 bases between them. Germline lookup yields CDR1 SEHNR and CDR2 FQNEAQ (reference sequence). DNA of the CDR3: TGTGCCAGCAGCCGAGAGACCCAGTACTTC. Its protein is CASSRETQYF.

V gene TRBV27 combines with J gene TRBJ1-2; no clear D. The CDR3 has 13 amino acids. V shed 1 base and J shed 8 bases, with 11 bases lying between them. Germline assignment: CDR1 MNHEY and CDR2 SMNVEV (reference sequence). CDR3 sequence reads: CASSLFPTRGYTF. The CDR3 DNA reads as TGTGCCAGCAGTTTATTCCCCACGAGAGGCTACACCTTC.

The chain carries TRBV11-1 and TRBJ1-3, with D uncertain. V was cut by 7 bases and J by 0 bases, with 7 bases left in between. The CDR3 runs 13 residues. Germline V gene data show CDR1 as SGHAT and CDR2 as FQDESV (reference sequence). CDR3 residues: CASTTDSGNTIYF. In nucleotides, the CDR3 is TGTGCCAGCACAACAGACTCTGGAAACACCATATATTTT.

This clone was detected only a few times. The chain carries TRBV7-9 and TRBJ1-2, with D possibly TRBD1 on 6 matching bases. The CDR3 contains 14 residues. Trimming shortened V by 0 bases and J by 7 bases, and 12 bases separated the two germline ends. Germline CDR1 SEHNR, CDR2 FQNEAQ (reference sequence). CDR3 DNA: TGTGCCAGCAGCTTAGCGCAGACAGGTAGTGGCTACACCTTC. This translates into CASSLAQTGSGYTF.

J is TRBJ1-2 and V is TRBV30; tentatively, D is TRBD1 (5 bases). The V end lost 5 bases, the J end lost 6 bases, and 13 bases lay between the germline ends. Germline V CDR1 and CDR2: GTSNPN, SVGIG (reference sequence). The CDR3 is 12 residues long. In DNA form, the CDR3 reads TGTGCCTGGGGCAGGGAATGGAATGGCTACACCTTC. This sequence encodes CAWGREWNGYTF.